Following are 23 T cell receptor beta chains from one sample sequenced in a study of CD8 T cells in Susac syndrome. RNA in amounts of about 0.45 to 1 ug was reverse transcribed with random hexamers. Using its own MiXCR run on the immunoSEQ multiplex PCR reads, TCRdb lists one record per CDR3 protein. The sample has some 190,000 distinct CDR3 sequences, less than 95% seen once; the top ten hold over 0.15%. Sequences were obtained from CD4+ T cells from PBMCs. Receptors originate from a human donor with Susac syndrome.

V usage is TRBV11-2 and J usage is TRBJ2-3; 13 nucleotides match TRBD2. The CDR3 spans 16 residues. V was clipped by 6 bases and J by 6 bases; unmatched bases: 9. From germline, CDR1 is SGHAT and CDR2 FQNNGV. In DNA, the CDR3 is TGTGCCAGCAGTCACGGGACTAGCGGGACACGGGATACGCAGTATTTT. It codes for CASSHGTSGTRDTQYF.

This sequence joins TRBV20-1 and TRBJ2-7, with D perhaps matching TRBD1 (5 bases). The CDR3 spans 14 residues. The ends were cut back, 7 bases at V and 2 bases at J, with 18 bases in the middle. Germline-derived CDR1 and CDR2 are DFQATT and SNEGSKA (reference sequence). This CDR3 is CSVLHRSNPYEQYF. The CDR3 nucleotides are TGCAGTGTCCTACACAGGTCCAATCCCTACGAGCAGTACTTC.

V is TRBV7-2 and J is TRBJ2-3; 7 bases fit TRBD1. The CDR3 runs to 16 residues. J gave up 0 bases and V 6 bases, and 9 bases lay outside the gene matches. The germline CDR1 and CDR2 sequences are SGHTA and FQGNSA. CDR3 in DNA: TGTGCCAGCAGTCCATCACAGGGGTTTAGCACAGATACGCAGTATTTT. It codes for CASSPSQGFSTDTQYF.

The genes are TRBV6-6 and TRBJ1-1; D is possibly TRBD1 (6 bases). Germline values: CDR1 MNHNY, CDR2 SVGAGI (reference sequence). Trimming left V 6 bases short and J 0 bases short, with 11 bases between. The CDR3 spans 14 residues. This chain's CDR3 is CASSHGQLNTEAFF. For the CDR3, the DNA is TGTGCCAGCAGCCACGGACAGCTGAACACTGAAGCTTTCTTT.

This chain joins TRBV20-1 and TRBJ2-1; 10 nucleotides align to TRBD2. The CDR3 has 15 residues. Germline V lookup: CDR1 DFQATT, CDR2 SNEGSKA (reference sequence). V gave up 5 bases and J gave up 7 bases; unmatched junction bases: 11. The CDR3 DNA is TGCAGTGCTGAACGGAGCGGGGGGGCGGGGAATGAGCAGTTCTTC. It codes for CSAERSGGAGNEQFF.

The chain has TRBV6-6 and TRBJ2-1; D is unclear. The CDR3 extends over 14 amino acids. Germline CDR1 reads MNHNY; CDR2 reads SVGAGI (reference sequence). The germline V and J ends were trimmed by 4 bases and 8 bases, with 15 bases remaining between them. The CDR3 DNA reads TGTGCCAGCAGTTCAGCCTCGGCCATGGATGAGCAGTTCTTC. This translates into CASSSASAMDEQFF.

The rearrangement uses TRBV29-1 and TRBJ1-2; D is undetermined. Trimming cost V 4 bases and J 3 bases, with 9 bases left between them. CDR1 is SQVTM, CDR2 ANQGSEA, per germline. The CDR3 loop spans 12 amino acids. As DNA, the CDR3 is TGCAGCGTTGGAGGCGGGGACTATGGCTACACCTTC. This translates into CSVGGGDYGYTF.

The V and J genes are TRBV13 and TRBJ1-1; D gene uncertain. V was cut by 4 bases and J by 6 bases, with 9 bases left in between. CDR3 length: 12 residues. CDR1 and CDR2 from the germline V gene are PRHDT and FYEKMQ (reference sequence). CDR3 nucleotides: TGTGCCAGCAGCTCCCCATGGGCTGAAGCTTTCTTT. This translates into CASSSPWAEAFF.

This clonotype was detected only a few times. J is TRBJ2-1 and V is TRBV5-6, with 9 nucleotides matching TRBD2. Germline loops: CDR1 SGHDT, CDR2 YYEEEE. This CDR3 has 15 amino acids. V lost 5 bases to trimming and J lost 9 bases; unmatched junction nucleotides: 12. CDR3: CASRPLAGGQIEQFF. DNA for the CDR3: TGTGCCAGCAGACCACTCGCGGGGGGGCAGATTGAGCAGTTCTTC.

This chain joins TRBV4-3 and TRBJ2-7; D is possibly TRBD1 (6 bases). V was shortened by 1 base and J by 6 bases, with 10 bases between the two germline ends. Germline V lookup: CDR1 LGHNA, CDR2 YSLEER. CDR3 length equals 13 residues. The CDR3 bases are TGCGCCAGCAGCCAAGTTGCAGGGGCCGAGCAGTACTTC. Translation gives CASSQVAGAEQYF.

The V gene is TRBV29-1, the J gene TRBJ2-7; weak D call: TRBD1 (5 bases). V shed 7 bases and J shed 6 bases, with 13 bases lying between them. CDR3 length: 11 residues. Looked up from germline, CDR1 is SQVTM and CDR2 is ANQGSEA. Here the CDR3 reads CSASRGGEQYF. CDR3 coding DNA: TGCAGCGCCTCTAGGGGTGGCGAGCAGTACTTC.

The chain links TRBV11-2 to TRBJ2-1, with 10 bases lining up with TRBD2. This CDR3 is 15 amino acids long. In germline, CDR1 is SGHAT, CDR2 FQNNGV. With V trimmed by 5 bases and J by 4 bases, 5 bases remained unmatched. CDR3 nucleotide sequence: TGTGCCAGCAGCGCCCGGACTAGCGGTTACAATGAGCAGTTCTTC. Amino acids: CASSARTSGYNEQFF.

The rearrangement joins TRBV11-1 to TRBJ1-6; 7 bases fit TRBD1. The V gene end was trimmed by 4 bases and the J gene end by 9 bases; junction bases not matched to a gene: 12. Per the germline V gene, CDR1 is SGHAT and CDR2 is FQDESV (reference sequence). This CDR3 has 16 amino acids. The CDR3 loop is CASSSNTGTDLSPLHF. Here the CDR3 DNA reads TGTGCCAGCAGCTCCAATACCGGGACAGACCTTTCACCCCTCCACTTT.

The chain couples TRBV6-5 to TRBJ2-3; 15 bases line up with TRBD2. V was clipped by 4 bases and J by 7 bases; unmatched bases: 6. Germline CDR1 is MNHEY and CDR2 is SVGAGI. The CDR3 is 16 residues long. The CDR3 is CASSWTSGGAGNTQYF. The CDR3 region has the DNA TGTGCCAGCAGTTGGACTAGCGGGGGGGCAGGGAATACGCAGTATTTT.

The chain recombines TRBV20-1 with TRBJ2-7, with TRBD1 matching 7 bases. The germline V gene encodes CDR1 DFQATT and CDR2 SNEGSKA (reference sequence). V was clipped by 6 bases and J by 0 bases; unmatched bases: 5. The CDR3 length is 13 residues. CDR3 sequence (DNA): TGCAGTGCCGAGACAGGGAGCTCCTACGAGCAGTACTTC. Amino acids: CSAETGSSYEQYF.

The DNA of the CDR3 is TGCAGTACTAAACTAGCGGGGGCTACAGATACGCAGTATTTT. It codes for CSTKLAGATDTQYF. The chain uses TRBV20-1 and TRBJ2-3, with TRBD2 matching 11 bases. Germline CDR1 and CDR2: DFQATT and SNEGSKA (reference sequence). This CDR3 contains 14 residues. V shed 8 bases and J 3 bases; nucleotides not matched to a gene: 7.

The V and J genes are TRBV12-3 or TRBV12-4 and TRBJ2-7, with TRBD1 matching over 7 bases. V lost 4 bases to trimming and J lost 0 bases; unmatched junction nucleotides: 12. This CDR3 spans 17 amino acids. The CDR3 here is CASSWGTGTVDSYEQYF. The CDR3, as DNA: TGTGCCAGCAGTTGGGGAACCGGGACAGTAGACTCCTACGAGCAGTACTTC.

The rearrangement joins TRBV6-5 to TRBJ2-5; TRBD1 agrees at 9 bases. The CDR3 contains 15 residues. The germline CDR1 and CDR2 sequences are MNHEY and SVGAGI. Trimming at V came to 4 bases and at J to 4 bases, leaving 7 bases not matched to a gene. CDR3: CASSSEGQGRETQYF. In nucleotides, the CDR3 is TGTGCCAGCAGTTCTGAGGGACAGGGAAGAGAGACCCAGTACTTC.

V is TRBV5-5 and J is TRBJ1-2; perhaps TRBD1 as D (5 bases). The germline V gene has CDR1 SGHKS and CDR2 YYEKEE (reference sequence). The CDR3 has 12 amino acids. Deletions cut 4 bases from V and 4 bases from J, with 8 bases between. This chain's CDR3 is CASSPGTYGYTF. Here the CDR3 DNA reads TGTGCCAGCAGCCCCGGGACCTATGGCTACACCTTC. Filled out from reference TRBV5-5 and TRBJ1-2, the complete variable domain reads DAGVTQSPTHLIKTRGQQVTLRCSPISGHKSVSWYQQVLGQGPQFIFQYYEKEERGRGNFPDRFSARQFPNYSSELNVNALLLGDSALYLCASSPGTYGYTFGSGTRLTVV.

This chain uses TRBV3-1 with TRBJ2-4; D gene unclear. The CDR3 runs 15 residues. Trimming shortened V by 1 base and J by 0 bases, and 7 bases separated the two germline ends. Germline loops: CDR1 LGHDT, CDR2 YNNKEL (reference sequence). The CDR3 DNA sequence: TGTGCCAGCAGCCAAGGGACGCTAGCCAAAAACATTCAGTACTTC. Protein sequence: CASSQGTLAKNIQYF.

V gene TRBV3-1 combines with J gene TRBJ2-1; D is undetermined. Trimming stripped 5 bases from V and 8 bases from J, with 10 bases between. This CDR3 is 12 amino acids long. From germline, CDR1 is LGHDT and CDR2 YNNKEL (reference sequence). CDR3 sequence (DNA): TGTGCCAGCAGCTCCCTTAAGGATGAGCAGTTCTTC. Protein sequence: CASSSLKDEQFF.

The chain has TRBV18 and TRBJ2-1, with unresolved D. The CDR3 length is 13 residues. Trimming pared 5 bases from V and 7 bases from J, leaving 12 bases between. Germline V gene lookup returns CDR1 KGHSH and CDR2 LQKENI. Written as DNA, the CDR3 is TGTGCCAGCTCAAGGGCCTTGGGGAATGAGCAGTTCTTC. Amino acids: CASSRALGNEQFF.

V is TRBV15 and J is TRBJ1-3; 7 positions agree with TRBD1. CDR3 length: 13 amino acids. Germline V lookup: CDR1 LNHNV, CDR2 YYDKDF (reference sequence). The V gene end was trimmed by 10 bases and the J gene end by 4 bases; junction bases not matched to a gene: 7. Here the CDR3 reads CAIWDSRGNTIYF. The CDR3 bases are TGTGCCATCTGGGACAGCCGAGGAAACACCATATATTTT.